This T cell receptor (beta chain) was retrieved from a study of cytomegalovirus exposure and HLA in healthy donors. Of note for this clone: No antigen is known for it.

From germline, CDR1 is KGHSH and CDR2 LQKENI. The CDR3 is 14 residues long. V was trimmed by 1 base and J by 5 bases, leaving 11 bases between them. General study findings and limits: It was taken for granted in presence/absence analyses that sequencing depth across donors was roughly uniform. A prior analysis recorded that most TCR beta V segments were productive about 87% or about 30% of the time. In a later analysis, a genetic analysis reported fewer productive-TCR N-insertions in an Asian-associated ancestry cluster than the cohort average.

The PCR employed 60 Vbeta primers together with 13 Jbeta primers. Some clones are missing from TCRdb's copy, which holds only in-frame ones; the method was immunoSEQ multiplex PCR. Of 65,000 to 85,000 clones in the sample, about two thirds are singletons; the top ten hold 2% to 2.5%. The sample comprised PBMCs. The clonotype originates from a woman between 25 and 40 years old in good health and CMV-seronegative. The chain uses TRBV18 and TRBJ1-1; tentatively, D is TRBD1 (5 bases). As DNA, the CDR3 is TGTGCCAGCTCACCACTACAGGAGAGAACTGAAGCTTTCTTT. Its translation: CASSPLQERTEAFF.